One T cell receptor beta chain is described in this entry. Its binding antigen is unknown. No much larger clonotype is one base removed from it; base qualities were not supplied. Libraries were constructed by 5' RACE. The listed sequencing device is Illumina HiSeq 2500. A second PCR of roughly 6 to 12 cycles was performed with a sample-barcoded 5' primer and a J-beta primer mix. Each TCR beta cDNA molecule received a unique molecular identifier from a template-switch 5' adaptor carrying 12 random nucleotides. Each sample yielded at least 2.5 million CDR3-containing paired-end reads. First-strand cDNA was synthesized from all RNA with the Mint cDNA synthesis kit, primed by a TRBC-specific oligonucleotide. After uracil-DNA glycosylase treatment, a first 18-cycle PCR used universal primers M1SS and BC2_uni_R on all cDNA. The original methods were these. Each sample was normalized by randomly selecting 1 million high-quality reads, each carrying a distinct molecular identifier. Reads sharing molecular identifiers were discarded rather than binned into consensus sequences. MiTCR, set to a Q25 quality threshold and the strictest error-elimination algorithm, was used for CDR3 identification, clonotype clustering and error correction. A nonparametric unseen species model with Euler transformation was used to estimate lower-bound total TCR beta diversity. TCRdb redid the processing of the public reads, applying fastp at Q25 and MiXCR, and retained in-frame beta chains. Each entry merges the rows of one CDR3 protein and shows their most common DNA and genes. V and J calls and clone size were set by TCRdb, not the authors. The sample yields 1.5 million to 2 million distinct CDR3 sequences; 49% were counted once. The biggest ten clones account for over 2% of the sample.

V and J are truncated by 3 bases and 1 base respectively, leaving an intervening sequence of 14 bases. From a lookup of the germline V gene, CDR1 and CDR2 are MGHDK and SYGVNS. The CDR3 measures 16 amino acids from cysteine to phenylalanine. This entry keeps only the CDR3 DNA: 48 bases, framed from base 1. Systemically healthy Caucasian individuals from Russia, around 38 in total and aged roughly 6 to 100 years, were included as donors. Each donor gave 9.5 to 10 milliliters of peripheral blood, drawn into EDTA-treated Vacutainer tubes. Ficoll-Paque density-gradient centrifugation was used to isolate PBMCs, with at least 6 million obtained per sample. Total RNA, at least 5.5 micrograms per sample, was extracted from PBMCs with Trizol reagent. For every donor, an aliquot of PBMCs went through flow cytometry to measure the percentages of naive CD45RAhigh/CD27high T cells. The record originates from a study of blood T cells in healthy people across ages (dated by TCRdb to the mid-2010s). In the study overall: In model experiments, template switching captured about one uniquely barcoded TCR beta cDNA molecule for every two T cells. The study measured age-related changes in TCR beta repertoire diversity using deep sequencing normalized with unique cDNA molecular identifiers. The donors were divided into four age groups: young (average roughly 15 years), middle-aged (about 40), aged (approximately 59) and long-lived (roughly 82). To avoid experimental bias, donors of different ages were spread randomly across the sequencing lanes. Using the same blood draw, the study looked at two additional independent replicas of 1 million unique cDNA reads for two donors, one aged 18 to 30 and the other aged 80 or older.

General findings and caveats noted by the study authors: Observed TCR beta diversity per million T cells fell roughly linearly with age, and a significant reduction was already apparent by age about 36. The CMV infection status of donors was not known, potentially confounding age-related changes in expanded clonotypes. There was a strong correlation between observed TCR beta diversity and the percentage of naive T cells measured by flow cytometry. Conclusive comparison of naive and antigen-experienced compartments was prevented by the profiling of bulk unsorted PBMCs. Estimates of total diversity based on one million sequenced T cells were regarded as lower bounds and as underestimates. Compared with the aged group, the long-lived group had more naive CD4+ T cells, fewer expanded clones and increased TCR diversity, suggesting age selection.

The clonotype originates from a woman between 40 and 55 years old in good health. The specimen was blood. The chain uses TRBV25-1 and TRBJ2-3, with a weak D call of TRBD2 (6 bases match). The base sequence is TGTGCCAGCAGTGAGGAGGGACGAACGGGCACAGATACGCAGTATTTT. Its translation reads: CASSEEGRTGTDTQYF.